A selection of T cell receptor beta chains follows, all from one sample in a study of control samples from healthy donors and cancer patients. Profiling relied on immunoSEQ multiplex PCR, and the TCRdb table lists in-frame clones only, not all of them. The data contain roughly 100,000 clones, around four fifths of them seen just once; the ten biggest clones take up roughly an eighth. Sequencing was performed on blood. The source of these receptors is a woman in her forties or fifties in good health. The CDR3 runs from the conserved cysteine through the conserved F or W. Each record gives: D gene, J gene, clone size, V gene, CDR3 DNA, CDR3 protein. The D gene is left open where the match is weak. Size values are once, few and many counts, or a class for expanded clones, and some rows have none.

D: -
J: TRBJ1-1
size: -
V: TRBV30
DNA: TGTGCCTGGAGTGTATGGGGGACGATTGATACTGAAGCTTTCTTT
CDR3: CAWSVWGTIDTEAFF

D: -
J: TRBJ2-1
size: -
V: TRBV11-2
DNA: TGTGCCAGCAGCCCCACCCTAGAGCGGGTCCACAATGAGCAGTTCTTC
CDR3: CASSPTLERVHNEQFF

D: -
J: TRBJ1-6
size: -
V: TRBV6-2/TRBV6-3
DNA: TGTGCCAGCAGTTACTTCTCCTATAATTCACCCCTCCACTTT
CDR3: CASSYFSYNSPLHF

D: -
J: TRBJ2-6
size: -
V: TRBV7-3
DNA: TGTGCCAGCAGCCCCCGGATGGGTGGGGCCAACGTCCTGACTTTC
CDR3: CASSPRMGGANVLTF

D: TRBD1
J: TRBJ2-7
size: -
V: TRBV19
DNA: TGTGCCAGTAGTGGTCCGGGACAGGGTGCCTACGAGCAGTACTTC
CDR3: CASSGPGQGAYEQYF

D: TRBD1
J: TRBJ2-5
size: once
V: TRBV5-4
DNA: TGTGCCAGCAGCGGGGGACAGGCGATGCAAGAGACCCAGTACTTC
CDR3: CASSGGQAMQETQYF

D: -
J: TRBJ1-1
size: -
V: TRBV18
DNA: TGTGCCAGCTCACCACGGCAGGGGCAGAACACTGAAGCTTTCTTT
CDR3: CASSPRQGQNTEAFF

D: -
J: TRBJ1-5
size: -
V: TRBV18
DNA: TGTGCCAGCTCACTAAGTGAGGGCAGGGGCAATCAGCCCCAGCATTTT
CDR3: CASSLSEGRGNQPQHF

D: TRBD1
J: TRBJ2-5
size: -
V: TRBV12-3/TRBV12-4
DNA: TGTGCCAGCAATACAGGGGGCGCGAAGACCCAGTACTTC
CDR3: CASNTGGAKTQYF

D: TRBD1
J: TRBJ1-1
size: -
V: TRBV9
DNA: TGTGCCAGCAGCGTTGGACAGGGTCAAATGAACACTGAAGCTTTCTTT
CDR3: CASSVGQGQMNTEAFF

D: -
J: TRBJ2-7
size: once
V: TRBV6-2/TRBV6-3
DNA: TGTGCCAGCAGCCACGGCGAACCTAGGGACTTC
CDR3: CASSHGEPRDF

D: -
J: TRBJ2-7
size: -
V: TRBV12-3/TRBV12-4
DNA: TGTGCCAGCAGACTAGGAGCAGGCGAGCAGTACTTC
CDR3: CASRLGAGEQYF

D: TRBD2
J: TRBJ2-3
size: -
V: TRBV5-1
DNA: TGCGCCAGCAGCTTGGGCCCCCTCCAGCGGGGGGCCCCAGATACGCAGTATTTT
CDR3: CASSLGPLQRGAPDTQYF

D: TRBD2
J: TRBJ2-1
size: -
V: TRBV7-6
DNA: TGTGCCAGCAGCTCGTCGCCATTACGGACTAGCGGTTACAATGAGCAGTTCTTC
CDR3: CASSSSPLRTSGYNEQFF

D: TRBD2
J: TRBJ2-3
size: -
V: TRBV24-1
DNA: TGTGCCACCAGTGAACCCGGTGGGGCGGGAGGAGAAGATACGCAGTATTTT
CDR3: CATSEPGGAGGEDTQYF

D: -
J: TRBJ2-3
size: -
V: TRBV28
DNA: TGTGCCAGCAGTTTCTCAGGTTTGGCGCAGTATTTT
CDR3: CASSFSGLAQYF

D: -
J: TRBJ1-4
size: -
V: TRBV5-1
DNA: TGCGCCAGCAGCTTGGAGGCAGCAAATGAAAAACTGTTTTTT
CDR3: CASSLEAANEKLFF

D: TRBD1
J: TRBJ2-1
size: -
V: TRBV11-3
DNA: TGTGCCAGCAGCCATTTCAAGGACAGGGCAACAAGTAATGAGCAGTTCTTC
CDR3: CASSHFKDRATSNEQFF

D: TRBD1
J: TRBJ2-6
size: -
V: TRBV27
DNA: TGTGCCAGCAGCCCAACAGGGGGCGCAAGTGGGGCCAACGTCCTGACTTTC
CDR3: CASSPTGGASGANVLTF

D: -
J: TRBJ2-2
size: few
V: TRBV19
DNA: TGTGCCAGTTGCCCGATAAACACCGGGGAGCTGTTTTTT
CDR3: CASCPINTGELFF

D: -
J: TRBJ1-1
size: -
V: TRBV10-1
DNA: TGCGCCAGCAGGGCTGGACGGAAGAACACTGAAGCTTTCTTT
CDR3: CASRAGRKNTEAFF

D: TRBD2
J: TRBJ2-4
size: -
V: TRBV3-1/TRBV3-2
DNA: TGTGCCAGCAGCCCCGGTTCTAGCGGGAGGCCGGACAAAAACATTCAGTACTTC
CDR3: CASSPGSSGRPDKNIQYF

D: -
J: TRBJ1-3
size: -
V: TRBV3-1/TRBV3-2
DNA: TGTGCCAGCAGCCAGGATGGAACATCTGGAAACACCATATATTTT
CDR3: CASSQDGTSGNTIYF

D: -
J: TRBJ2-7
size: -
V: TRBV24-1
DNA: TGTGCCACCAGTGATTCGGGGAACACCTACGAGCAGTACTTC
CDR3: CATSDSGNTYEQYF

D: TRBD1
J: TRBJ1-6
size: -
V: TRBV15
DNA: TGTGCCACCAGCGAACGAGGGACAGGGAATTCACCCCTCCACTTT
CDR3: CATSERGTGNSPLHF

D: -
J: TRBJ1-3
size: -
V: TRBV6-6
DNA: TGTGCCAGCAGTATGCCGGGACGAAGAAACACCATATATTTT
CDR3: CASSMPGRRNTIYF

D: -
J: TRBJ2-2
size: -
V: TRBV19
DNA: TGTGCCAGTGGGAACATCGGGGGTCACCGGGAGCTGTTTTTT
CDR3: CASGNIGGHRELFF

D: -
J: TRBJ1-1
size: once
V: TRBV15
DNA: TGTGCCACCAGCAGATTGAACACTGAAGCTTTCTTT
CDR3: CATSRLNTEAFF

D: TRBD2
J: TRBJ2-2
size: -
V: TRBV3-1/TRBV3-2
DNA: TGTGCCAGCAGCCAAGCACTAGCGGGATATACCGGGGAGCTGTTTTTT
CDR3: CASSQALAGYTGELFF

D: -
J: TRBJ2-3
size: -
V: TRBV6-6
DNA: TGTGCCAGCAGTACAGGCCTGAGCACAGATACGCAGTATTTT
CDR3: CASSTGLSTDTQYF

D: TRBD2
J: TRBJ2-5
size: -
V: TRBV5-1
DNA: TGCGCCAGCACGACTAGCGGGGGGGCCGGCACCCAGTACTTC
CDR3: CASTTSGGAGTQYF

D: -
J: TRBJ2-7
size: -
V: TRBV19
DNA: TGTGCCAGTAGTATGGCACAGAACTCCTACGAGCAGTACTTC
CDR3: CASSMAQNSYEQYF

D: TRBD1
J: TRBJ2-7
size: few
V: TRBV3-1/TRBV3-2
DNA: TGTGCCAGCAGCCAAGATCGCGGACAGGGGACCTACGAGCAGTACTTC
CDR3: CASSQDRGQGTYEQYF

D: TRBD2
J: TRBJ2-3
size: -
V: TRBV9
DNA: TGTGCCAGCAGCGTAGTGACGGGAGGGCCCGATACGCAGTATTTT
CDR3: CASSVVTGGPDTQYF

D: TRBD1
J: TRBJ1-1
size: -
V: TRBV19
DNA: TGTGCCAGTAAGGGGGCGATGAACACTGAAGCTTTCTTT
CDR3: CASKGAMNTEAFF

D: -
J: TRBJ1-3
size: -
V: TRBV2
DNA: TGTGCCAGCTTTAGACAGAGCTCTGGAAACACCATATATTTT
CDR3: CASFRQSSGNTIYF

D: -
J: TRBJ1-5
size: once
V: TRBV7-2
DNA: TGTGCCAGCAGCGAGATCCACAAAGGTCAGCCCCAGCATTTT
CDR3: CASSEIHKGQPQHF

D: -
J: TRBJ1-3
size: -
V: TRBV5-8
DNA: TGTGCCAGCAGCTTGGGGCCTCAAGGAGGAAACACCATATATTTT
CDR3: CASSLGPQGGNTIYF

D: -
J: TRBJ2-1
size: -
V: TRBV18
DNA: TGTCCCAGCTCACCCCAGGGGTCCCACAATGAGCAGTTCTTC
CDR3: CPSSPQGSHNEQFF

D: TRBD1
J: TRBJ1-2
size: -
V: TRBV28
DNA: TGTGCCAGCTGTACAGGGGTTACCGCCGGCTACACCTTC
CDR3: CASCTGVTAGYTF

D: -
J: TRBJ1-6
size: -
V: TRBV2
DNA: TGTGCCAGCAGTTTTACAGGGAATCGGGATTCACCCCTCCACTTT
CDR3: CASSFTGNRDSPLHF

D: -
J: TRBJ1-1
size: -
V: TRBV6-5
DNA: TGTGCCAGCAGCGCCGCCTGGGACACTGAAGCTTTCTTT
CDR3: CASSAAWDTEAFF

D: TRBD2
J: TRBJ2-7
size: -
V: TRBV28
DNA: TGTGCCAGCAGTCCCGGGACTAGAGGCTACGAGCAGTACTTC
CDR3: CASSPGTRGYEQYF

D: -
J: TRBJ1-5
size: once
V: TRBV7-2
DNA: TGTGCCAGCAGCCGGGATCTCAATCAGCCCCAGCATTTT
CDR3: CASSRDLNQPQHF

D: -
J: TRBJ2-5
size: -
V: TRBV5-6
DNA: TGTGCCAGCAGCTTGGTACCCCCCGAGACCCAGTACTTC
CDR3: CASSLVPPETQYF

D: TRBD2
J: TRBJ2-2
size: -
V: TRBV3-1/TRBV3-2
DNA: TGTGCCAGCAGACTTAGCGGGGGGAACACCGGGGAGCTGTTTTTT
CDR3: CASRLSGGNTGELFF

D: -
J: TRBJ2-3
size: -
V: TRBV7-9
DNA: TGTGCCAGCAGCTCCTCTCTGCGGCCCCGCACAGATACGCAGTATTTT
CDR3: CASSSSLRPRTDTQYF

D: -
J: TRBJ2-1
size: once
V: TRBV7-6
DNA: TGTGCCAGCAGCCCGCAAGGTGGCGGGGCCTACAATGAGCAGTTCTTC
CDR3: CASSPQGGGAYNEQFF

D: -
J: TRBJ1-5
size: -
V: TRBV27
DNA: TGTGCCAGCAGTTTAAGTTCTAGCAATCAGCCCCAGCATTTT
CDR3: CASSLSSSNQPQHF

D: -
J: TRBJ1-2
size: -
V: TRBV12-5
DNA: TGTGCTAGTGGTTTGGCGGGTAACTATGGCTACACCTTC
CDR3: CASGLAGNYGYTF

D: -
J: TRBJ1-1
size: -
V: TRBV12-3/TRBV12-4
DNA: TGTGCCAGCAGTTTGGGGGGGAACACTGAAGCTTTCTTT
CDR3: CASSLGGNTEAFF

D: TRBD1
J: TRBJ2-7
size: -
V: TRBV7-6
DNA: TGTGCCAGCAGCTTATTGTCAGGACAGGGGTCGTACGAGCAGTACTTC
CDR3: CASSLLSGQGSYEQYF

D: TRBD2
J: TRBJ2-5
size: -
V: TRBV15
DNA: TGTGCCACCACCCGAGAGCGGGGGGGCGGGGAGACCCAGTACTTC
CDR3: CATTRERGGGETQYF

D: TRBD2
J: TRBJ2-1
size: -
V: TRBV5-1
DNA: TGCGCCAGCACCGGCAGACTAGCGGGGGTTGGGGAGCAGTTCTTC
CDR3: CASTGRLAGVGEQFF

D: TRBD2
J: TRBJ2-3
size: -
V: TRBV7-3
DNA: TGTGCCAGCAGCGCGGGGGGGCGGTCAGATACGCAGTATTTT
CDR3: CASSAGGRSDTQYF

D: TRBD1
J: TRBJ1-5
size: -
V: TRBV6-2/TRBV6-3
DNA: TGTGCCAGCAGTGACAGGGTTAAGCCCCAGCATTTT
CDR3: CASSDRVKPQHF

D: TRBD2
J: TRBJ2-1
size: -
V: TRBV5-4
DNA: TGTGCCAGCAGCTTCGAACTAGCGGGAGGGTTGAGCTCCTACAATGAGCAGTTCTTC
CDR3: CASSFELAGGLSSYNEQFF

D: -
J: TRBJ2-7
size: -
V: TRBV6-5
DNA: TGTGCCAGCAGTTACTCGAACGCCTACGAGCAGTACTTC
CDR3: CASSYSNAYEQYF

D: -
J: TRBJ2-7
size: -
V: TRBV11-3
DNA: TGTGCCAGCAGCTTAGCCCGGGGCTACGAGCAGTACTTC
CDR3: CASSLARGYEQYF

D: TRBD1
J: TRBJ1-2
size: -
V: TRBV3-1/TRBV3-2
DNA: TGTGCCAGCAGCCAACCGGGACAGAGATATGGCTACACCTTC
CDR3: CASSQPGQRYGYTF